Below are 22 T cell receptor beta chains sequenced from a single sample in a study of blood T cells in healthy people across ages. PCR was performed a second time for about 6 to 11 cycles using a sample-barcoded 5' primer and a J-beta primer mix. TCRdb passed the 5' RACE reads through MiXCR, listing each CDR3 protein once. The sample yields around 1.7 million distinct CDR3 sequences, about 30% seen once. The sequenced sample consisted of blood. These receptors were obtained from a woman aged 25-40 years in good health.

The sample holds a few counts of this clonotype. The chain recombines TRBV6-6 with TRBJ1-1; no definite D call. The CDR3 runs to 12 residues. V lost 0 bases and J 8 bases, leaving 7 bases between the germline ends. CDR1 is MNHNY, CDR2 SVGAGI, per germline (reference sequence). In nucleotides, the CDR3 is TGTGCCAGCAGTTACTCGAGCGAAGAAGCTTTCTTT. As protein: CASSYSSEEAFF.

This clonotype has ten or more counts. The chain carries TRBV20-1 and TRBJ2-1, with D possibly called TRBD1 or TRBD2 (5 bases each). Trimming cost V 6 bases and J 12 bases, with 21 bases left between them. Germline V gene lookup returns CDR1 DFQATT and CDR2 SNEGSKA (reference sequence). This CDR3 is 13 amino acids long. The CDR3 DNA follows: TGCAGTGCGGGACGCTTTACAATGAGGGGGCAGTTCTTC. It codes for CSAGRFTMRGQFF.

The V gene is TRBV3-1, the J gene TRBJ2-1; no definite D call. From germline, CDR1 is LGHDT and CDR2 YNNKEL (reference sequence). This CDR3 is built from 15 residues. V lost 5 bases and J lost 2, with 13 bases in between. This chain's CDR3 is CASSATEMAYNEQFF. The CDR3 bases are TGTGCCAGCAGCGCCACCGAAATGGCCTACAATGAGCAGTTCTTC.

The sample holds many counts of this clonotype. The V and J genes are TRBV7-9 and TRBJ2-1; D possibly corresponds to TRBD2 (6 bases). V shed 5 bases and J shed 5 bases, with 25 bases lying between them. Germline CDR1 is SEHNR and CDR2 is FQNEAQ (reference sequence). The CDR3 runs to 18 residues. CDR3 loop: CASSPAFSSANHHNEQFF. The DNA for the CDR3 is TGTGCCAGCAGCCCAGCCTTCTCTAGCGCGAATCATCACAATGAGCAGTTCTTC.

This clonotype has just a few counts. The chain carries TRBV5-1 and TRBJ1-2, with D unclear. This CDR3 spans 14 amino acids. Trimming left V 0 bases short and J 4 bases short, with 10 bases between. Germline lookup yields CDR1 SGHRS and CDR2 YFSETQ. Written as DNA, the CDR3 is TGCGCCAGCAGCTTGGACCCATTTAGCTATGGCTACACCTTC. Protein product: CASSLDPFSYGYTF.

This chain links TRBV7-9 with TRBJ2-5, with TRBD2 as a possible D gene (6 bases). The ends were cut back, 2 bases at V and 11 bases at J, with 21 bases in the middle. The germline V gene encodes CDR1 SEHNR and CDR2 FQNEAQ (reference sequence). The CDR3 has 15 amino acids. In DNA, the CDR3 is TGTGCCAGCAGCTTAACTAGCAATCGACGGGGTGAGCAGTACTTC. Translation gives CASSLTSNRRGEQYF.

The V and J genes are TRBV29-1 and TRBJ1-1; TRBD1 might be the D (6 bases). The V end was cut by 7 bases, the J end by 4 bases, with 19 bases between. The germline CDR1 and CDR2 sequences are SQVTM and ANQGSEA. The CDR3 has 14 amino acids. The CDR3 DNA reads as TGCAGCGCCCGCGGAACAGGGAGGAGCACTGAAGCTTTCTTT. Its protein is CSARGTGRSTEAFF. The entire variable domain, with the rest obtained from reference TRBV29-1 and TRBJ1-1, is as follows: SAVISQKPSRDICQRGTSLTIQCQVDSQVTMMFWYRQQPGQSLTLIATANQGSEATYESGFVIDKFPISRPNLTFSTLTVSNMSPEDSSIYLCSARGTGRSTEAFFGQGTRLTVV.

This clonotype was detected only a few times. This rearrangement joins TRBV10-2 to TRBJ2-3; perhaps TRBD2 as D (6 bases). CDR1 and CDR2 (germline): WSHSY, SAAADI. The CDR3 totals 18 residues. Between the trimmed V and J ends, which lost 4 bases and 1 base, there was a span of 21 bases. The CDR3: CASSAGTQSVVGTDTQYF. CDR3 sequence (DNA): TGCGCCAGCAGTGCCGGGACTCAGTCAGTAGTGGGCACAGATACGCAGTATTTT.

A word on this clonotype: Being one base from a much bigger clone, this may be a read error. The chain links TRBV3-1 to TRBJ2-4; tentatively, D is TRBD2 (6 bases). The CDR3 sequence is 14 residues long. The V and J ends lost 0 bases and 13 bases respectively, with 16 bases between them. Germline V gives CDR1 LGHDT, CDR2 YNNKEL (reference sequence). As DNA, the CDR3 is TGTGCCAGCAGCCAAGATCGTTCGGGGGATGAGCAGTACTTC. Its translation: CASSQDRSGDEQYF.

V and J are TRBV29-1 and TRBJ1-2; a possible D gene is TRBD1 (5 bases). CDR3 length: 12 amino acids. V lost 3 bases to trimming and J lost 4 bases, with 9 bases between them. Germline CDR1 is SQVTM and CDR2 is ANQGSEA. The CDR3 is CSVDPGTYGYTF. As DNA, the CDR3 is TGCAGCGTTGATCCAGGGACCTATGGCTACACCTTC.

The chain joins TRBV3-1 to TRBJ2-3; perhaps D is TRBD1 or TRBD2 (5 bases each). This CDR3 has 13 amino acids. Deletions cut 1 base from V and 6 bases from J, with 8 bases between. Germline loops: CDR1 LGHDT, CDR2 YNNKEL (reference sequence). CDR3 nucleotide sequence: TGTGCCAGCAGCCAAGGGGACCTGGATACGCAGTATTTT. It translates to CASSQGDLDTQYF.

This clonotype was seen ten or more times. CDR3 DNA sequence: TGTGCCAGCAGCCCCGGGTATAGTGAGACCCAGTACTTC. Protein sequence: CASSPGYSETQYF. V is TRBV7-7 and J is TRBJ2-5, with D unclear. The CDR3 is 13 amino acids. Germline CDR1 and CDR2: SSHAT and FNYEAQ (reference sequence). Trimming removed 5 bases at V and 5 bases at J, with 12 bases between.

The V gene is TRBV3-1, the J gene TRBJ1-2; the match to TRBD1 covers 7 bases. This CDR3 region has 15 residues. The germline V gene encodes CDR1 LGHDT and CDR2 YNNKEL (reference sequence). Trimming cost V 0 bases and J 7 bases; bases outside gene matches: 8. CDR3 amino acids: CASSQDLAGTAGYTF. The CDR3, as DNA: TGTGCCAGCAGCCAAGATCTTGCCGGGACAGCTGGCTACACCTTC.

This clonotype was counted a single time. CDR3 nucleotide sequence: TGTGCCAGCAGCCTCCGGATCTTAATAGCTTTCTTT. This translates into CASSLRILIAFF. The V call is TRBV11-2, the J call TRBJ1-1, with D uncertain. Germline V CDR1 and CDR2: SGHAT, FQNNGV. Trimming removed 5 bases at V and 10 bases at J, with 14 bases between. This CDR3 has 12 residues.

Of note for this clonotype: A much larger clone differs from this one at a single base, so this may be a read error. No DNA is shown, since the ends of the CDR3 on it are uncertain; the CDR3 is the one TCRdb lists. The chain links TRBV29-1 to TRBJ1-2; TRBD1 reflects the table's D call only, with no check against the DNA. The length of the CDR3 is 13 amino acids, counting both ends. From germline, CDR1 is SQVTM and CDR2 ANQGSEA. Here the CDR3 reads CSVGQRASYGCTF.

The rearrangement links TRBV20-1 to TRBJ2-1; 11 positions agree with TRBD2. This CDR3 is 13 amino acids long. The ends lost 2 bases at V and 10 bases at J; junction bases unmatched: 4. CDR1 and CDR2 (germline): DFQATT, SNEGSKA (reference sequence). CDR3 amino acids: CSARTSGRYEQFF. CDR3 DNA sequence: TGCAGTGCTAGAACTAGCGGGAGATACGAGCAGTTCTTC.

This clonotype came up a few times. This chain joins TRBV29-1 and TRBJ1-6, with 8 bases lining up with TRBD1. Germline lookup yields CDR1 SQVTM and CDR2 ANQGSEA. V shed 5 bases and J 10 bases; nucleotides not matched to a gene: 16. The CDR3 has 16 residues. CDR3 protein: CSVPEAGHGTGSPLHF. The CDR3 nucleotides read TGCAGCGTTCCTGAAGCCGGCCATGGGACAGGATCACCCCTCCACTTT.

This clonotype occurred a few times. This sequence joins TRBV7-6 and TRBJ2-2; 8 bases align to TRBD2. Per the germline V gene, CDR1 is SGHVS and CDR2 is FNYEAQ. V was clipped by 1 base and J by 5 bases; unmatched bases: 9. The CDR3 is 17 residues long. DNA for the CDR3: TGTGCCAGCAGCTTAGGAGGGGTAGCGGGGCCAACCGGGGAGCTGTTTTTT. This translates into CASSLGGVAGPTGELFF.

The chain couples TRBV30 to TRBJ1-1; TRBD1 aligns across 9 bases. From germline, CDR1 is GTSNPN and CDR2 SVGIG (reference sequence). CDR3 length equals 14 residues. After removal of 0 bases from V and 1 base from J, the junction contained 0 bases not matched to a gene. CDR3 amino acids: CAWSVGQGNTEAFF. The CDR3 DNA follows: TGTGCCTGGAGTGTGGGACAGGGGAACACTGAAGCTTTCTTT. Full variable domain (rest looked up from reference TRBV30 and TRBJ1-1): SQTIHQWPATLVQPVGSPLSLECTVEGTSNPNLYWYRQAAGRGLQLLFYSVGIGQISSEVPQNLSASRPQDRQFILSSKKLLLSDSGFYLCAWSVGQGNTEAFFGQGTRLTVV.

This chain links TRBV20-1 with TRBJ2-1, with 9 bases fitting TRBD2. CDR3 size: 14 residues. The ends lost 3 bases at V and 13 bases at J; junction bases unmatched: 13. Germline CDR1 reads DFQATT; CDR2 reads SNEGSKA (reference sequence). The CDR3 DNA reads TGCAGTGCTAGCCCTGGGACTAGCAGAGGAGATCAGTTCTTC. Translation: CSASPGTSRGDQFF.

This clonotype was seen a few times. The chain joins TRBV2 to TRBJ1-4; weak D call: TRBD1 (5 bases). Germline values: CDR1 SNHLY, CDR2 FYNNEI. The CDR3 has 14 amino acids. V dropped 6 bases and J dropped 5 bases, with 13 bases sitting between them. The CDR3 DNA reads TGTGCCAGCAGCCGGGACCCAGGGAATGAAAAACTGTTTTTT. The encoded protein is CASSRDPGNEKLFF.

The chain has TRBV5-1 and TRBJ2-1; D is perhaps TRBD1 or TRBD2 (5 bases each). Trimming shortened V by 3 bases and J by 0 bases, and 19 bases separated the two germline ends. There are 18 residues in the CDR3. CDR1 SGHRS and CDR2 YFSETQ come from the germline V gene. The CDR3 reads CASSWDPLGTRSYNEQFF. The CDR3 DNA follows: TGCGCCAGCAGCTGGGACCCTCTAGGGACGCGCTCCTACAATGAGCAGTTCTTC.